A single sample is the source of the 32 T cell receptor beta chains below, sequenced in a study of cytomegalovirus exposure and HLA in healthy donors. Produced via immunoSEQ multiplex PCR; TCRdb's table is partial and in-frame only. Of around 160,000 clones listed, more than 75% are singletons. The sample taken for sequencing was PBMCs. The origin of the receptors is a man between 18 and 29 years old in good health and CMV-seronegative.

The rearrangement joins TRBV18 to TRBJ1-2; 9 nucleotides line up with TRBD1. Germline trimming cut 9 bases from V and 4 bases from J; bases unmatched to any gene: 12. CDR3 length: 15 residues. Germline assignment: CDR1 KGHSH and CDR2 LQKENI. CDR3 sequence: CASTGGSGSSYGYTF. The DNA of the CDR3 is TGTGCCAGTACAGGGGGCTCGGGATCGTCCTATGGCTACACCTTC.

The rearrangement uses TRBV29-1 and TRBJ2-5, with 8 bases fitting TRBD1. Germline V gene data show CDR1 as SQVTM and CDR2 as ANQGSEA. V was pared by 6 bases and J by 2 bases, with 2 bases of the junction left unmatched. This CDR3 is 12 amino acids long. The chain's CDR3 is CSVGQGQETQYF. The CDR3, as DNA: TGCAGCGTCGGACAGGGACAAGAGACCCAGTACTTC.

The V call is TRBV27, the J call TRBJ2-1; a possible D gene is TRBD1 (5 bases). Germline CDR1 reads MNHEY; CDR2 reads SMNVEV (reference sequence). This CDR3 is 14 amino acids long. V was cut by 4 bases and J by 0 bases, with 7 bases left in between. Written as DNA, the CDR3 is TGTGCCAGCAGTTGGGGCAGCTCCTACAATGAGCAGTTCTTC. Its protein is CASSWGSSYNEQFF.

This clone has just a few counts. The chain carries TRBV5-5 and TRBJ1-2, with D perhaps TRBD1 (6 bases). CDR3 length equals 13 residues. Germline-derived CDR1 and CDR2 are SGHKS and YYEKEE (reference sequence). V was trimmed by 0 bases and J by 7 bases, leaving 10 bases between them. The CDR3 here is CASSLEGVGGYTF. For the CDR3, the DNA is TGTGCCAGCAGCTTGGAGGGGGTCGGTGGCTACACCTTC.

CDR3 region: CASSLGGQGTYNEQFF. Written as DNA, the CDR3 is TGTGCCAGCAGTTTAGGGGGACAGGGGACGTACAATGAGCAGTTCTTC. The chain joins TRBV27 to TRBJ2-1, with 10 bases aligning to TRBD1. V trimming: 2 bases; J trimming: 4 bases; junction bases outside the gene matches: 5. Germline V CDR1 and CDR2: MNHEY, SMNVEV (reference sequence). This CDR3 region has 16 residues.

This chain joins TRBV6-1 and TRBJ2-7, with TRBD2 identical over 9 bases. This CDR3 has 15 residues. V lost 4 bases to trimming and J lost 2 bases; unmatched junction nucleotides: 6. CDR1 is MNHNS, CDR2 SASEGT, per germline. This chain's CDR3 is CASSAGTSPTYEQYF. The CDR3 region has the DNA TGTGCCAGCAGTGCCGGGACTAGCCCCACCTACGAGCAGTACTTC.

The J gene is TRBJ2-7, the V gene TRBV10-2, with 11 bases matching TRBD1. The V segment lost 2 bases and the J segment 2 bases; nucleotides outside the gene matches: 8. The length of the CDR3 is 17 residues. CDR1 WSHSY and CDR2 SAAADI come from the germline V gene. CDR3 DNA: TGCGCCAGCAGTGAGACTCACCCGGGACAGGGGGCCTACGAGCAGTACGTC. Protein sequence: CASSETHPGQGAYEQYV.

This clone is large within its sample. The chain carries TRBV7-9 and TRBJ1-2, with TRBD1 identical over 7 bases. There are 15 residues in the CDR3. J gave up 2 bases and V 3 bases, and 6 bases lay outside the gene matches. Germline loops: CDR1 SEHNR, CDR2 FQNEAQ (reference sequence). The CDR3 region has the DNA TGTGCCAGCAGCTTGCCCGGACAGGAGAACTATGGCTACACCTTC. This sequence encodes CASSLPGQENYGYTF. The complete variable domain, with remaining parts taken from reference TRBV7-9 and TRBJ1-2, reads DTGVSQNPRHKITKRGQNVTFRCDPISEHNRLYWYRQTLGQGPEFLTYFQNEAQLEKSRLLSDRFSAERPKGSFSTLEIQRTEQGDSAMYLCASSLPGQENYGYTFGSGTRLTVV.

V gene TRBV28 combines with J gene TRBJ2-1; D perhaps matches TRBD2 (5 bases). CDR1 MDHEN and CDR2 SYDVKM come from the germline V gene. V was shortened by 1 base and J by 4 bases, with 14 bases between the two germline ends. This CDR3 has 16 residues. The CDR3 loop is CASSLFTGRAYNEQFF. CDR3 nucleotides: TGTGCCAGCAGTTTATTCACGGGGAGAGCTTACAATGAGCAGTTCTTC.

The genes are TRBV10-1 and TRBJ2-3; TRBD2 aligns across 11 bases. The CDR3 extends over 15 amino acids. Germline assignment: CDR1 WNHNN and CDR2 SYGVQD (reference sequence). Trimming took 3 bases from V and 9 from J; bases not matched to a gene: 8. CDR3: CASSDTASGRNTQYF. The DNA of the CDR3 is TGCGCCAGCAGTGACACGGCTAGCGGGAGGAACACGCAGTATTTT.

The chain is built from TRBV7-2 and TRBJ2-7, with TRBD2 matching 8 bases. The CDR3 is 13 amino acids. The junction had 3 bases not matched to a gene; V was cut back by 5 bases and J by 3 bases. CDR1 SGHTA and CDR2 FQGNSA come from the germline V gene. The CDR3 DNA is TGTGCCAGCAGCCCCGGGACTAGCTACGAGCAGTACTTC. Amino acid sequence: CASSPGTSYEQYF.

This sequence joins TRBV28 and TRBJ1-5; D gene ambiguous. Germline values: CDR1 MDHEN, CDR2 SYDVKM. This CDR3 has 15 amino acids. Trimming shortened V by 3 bases and J by 0 bases, and 9 bases separated the two germline ends. The CDR3 region has the DNA TGTGCCAGCAGTTTGACCAGGAATAGCAATCAGCCCCAGCATTTT. Translating gives CASSLTRNSNQPQHF.

The genes are TRBV11-2 and TRBJ2-3; 9 nucleotides agree with TRBD2. This CDR3 is 17 amino acids long. V shed 5 bases, J shed 3 bases, and the junction held 12 bases outside the gene matches. Germline CDR1 SGHAT, CDR2 FQNNGV. The CDR3 region is CASSPDGRGGLTDTQYF. The DNA of the CDR3 is TGTGCCAGCAGCCCTGACGGGCGGGGGGGCTTGACAGATACGCAGTATTTT. Variable domain in full (rest from reference TRBV11-2 and TRBJ2-3): EAGVAQSPRYKIIEKRQSVAFWCNPISGHATLYWYQQILGQGPKLLIQFQNNGVVDDSQLPKDRFSAERLKGVDSTLKIQPAKLEDSAVYLCASSPDGRGGLTDTQYFGPGTRLTVL.

This clone was recorded only once. The chain is built from TRBV2 and TRBJ2-1, with 8 bases that match TRBD2. J was trimmed by 0 bases and V by 2 bases; bases with no gene match: 0. Germline loops: CDR1 SNHLY, CDR2 FYNNEI. The CDR3 covers 15 residues. The CDR3, as DNA: TGTGCCAGCAGTGAAAGCGGGAGCTCCTACAATGAGCAGTTCTTC. As protein: CASSESGSSYNEQFF.

J is TRBJ2-2 and V is TRBV5-6; D uncertain. Germline lookup yields CDR1 SGHDT and CDR2 YYEEEE. Trimming removed 0 bases at V and 1 base at J, with 7 bases between. There are 15 residues in the CDR3. DNA for the CDR3: TGTGCCAGCAGCTTGGCTTTGCGGAACACCGGGGAGCTGTTTTTT. Its protein product is CASSLALRNTGELFF.

This rearrangement joins TRBV28 to TRBJ1-2; 9 bases agree with TRBD1. Germline trimming cut 6 bases from V and 4 bases from J; bases unmatched to any gene: 6. The length of the CDR3 is 14 residues. Per the germline V gene, CDR1 is MDHEN and CDR2 is SYDVKM. The CDR3 loop is CASRNTGGGYGYTF. The DNA for the CDR3 is TGTGCCAGCAGAAACACAGGGGGCGGCTATGGCTACACCTTC.

The gene calls are TRBV6-5 and TRBJ2-2; 10 bases agree with TRBD1. After removal of 8 bases from V and 6 bases from J, the junction contained 6 bases not matched to a gene. The CDR3 totals 14 residues. Germline V lookup: CDR1 MNHEY, CDR2 SVGAGI. The CDR3 DNA reads as TGTGCCAGCGAGGGACAGGGGTTTTCCGGGGAGCTGTTTTTT. Amino acid sequence: CASEGQGFSGELFF.

V and J are TRBV29-1 and TRBJ2-1; TRBD2 might be the D (5 bases). V was clipped by 4 bases and J by 6 bases, with 16 bases between them. Germline lookup yields CDR1 SQVTM and CDR2 ANQGSEA. This CDR3 region has 14 residues. Here the CDR3 reads CSVVTLLDLNEQFF. DNA of the CDR3: TGCAGCGTTGTTACCTTACTAGATCTCAATGAGCAGTTCTTC.

CDR3 sequence: CASSSGVNQPQHF. CDR3 in DNA: TGTGCCAGCAGTTCAGGGGTCAATCAGCCCCAGCATTTT. This chain uses TRBV27 with TRBJ1-5; possible D gene TRBD1, 6 bases. The CDR3 length is 13 residues. Germline V lookup: CDR1 MNHEY, CDR2 SMNVEV (reference sequence). V shed 4 bases and J shed 3 bases, with 7 bases lying between them.

The genes are TRBV4-2 and TRBJ2-5; perhaps TRBD1 as D (5 bases). Trimming pared 0 bases from V and 1 base from J, leaving 9 bases between. The germline V gene has CDR1 LGHNA and CDR2 YNFKEQ. CDR3 length equals 15 residues. In DNA, the CDR3 is TGTGCCAGCAGCCAAGAGGCACAGGTCCAAGAGACCCAGTACTTC. Encoded protein: CASSQEAQVQETQYF.

The rearrangement uses TRBV4-1 and TRBJ1-1; a weak D match, TRBD1 (5 bases). V was shortened by 1 base and J by 0 bases, with 12 bases between the two germline ends. The germline V gene encodes CDR1 MGHRA and CDR2 YSYEKL. The CDR3 has 16 amino acids. CDR3 DNA sequence: TGCGCCAGCAGCCAAGGTCGGGCAGGGATGAACACTGAAGCTTTCTTT. Its protein product is CASSQGRAGMNTEAFF.

This chain joins TRBV29-1 and TRBJ1-5; TRBD1 matches at 8 bases. CDR1 is SQVTM, CDR2 ANQGSEA, per germline. This CDR3 is built from 14 residues. V dropped 4 bases and J dropped 4; count of bases not matched to a gene: 6. Here the CDR3 reads CSVGGQGGNQPQHF. CDR3 DNA sequence: TGCAGCGTTGGTGGACAGGGAGGGAATCAGCCCCAGCATTTT.

The V and J genes are TRBV7-2 and TRBJ2-7; D is perhaps TRBD2 (6 bases). V lost 5 bases, J lost 3 bases, and 14 bases lay in between. Germline V gives CDR1 SGHTA, CDR2 FQGNSA. The CDR3 is 14 residues long. In nucleotides, the CDR3 is TGTGCCAGCAGCGCTCCGGGGGTTGGCTACGAGCAGTACTTC. Translated, it gives CASSAPGVGYEQYF.

The V gene is TRBV7-6, the J gene TRBJ1-6; weak D call: TRBD1 (5 bases). V was shortened by 5 bases and J by 8 bases, with 10 bases between the two germline ends. This CDR3 spans 13 amino acids. CDR1 and CDR2 from the germline V gene are SGHVS and FNYEAQ. The CDR3 sequence: CASSPTRDSPLHF. For the CDR3, the DNA is TGTGCCAGCAGCCCAACCAGGGATTCACCCCTCCACTTT.

The chain is built from TRBV28 and TRBJ2-5; 8 bases are shared with TRBD2. The CDR3 spans 17 residues. J lost 0 bases, V lost 5 bases, and 11 bases had no gene match. Germline lookup yields CDR1 MDHEN and CDR2 SYDVKM. CDR3 sequence (DNA): TGTGCCAGCAGTCCCCTCGGGAGCGGGGGTTACCAAGAGACCCAGTACTTC. Amino acids: CASSPLGSGGYQETQYF.

The chain has TRBV19 and TRBJ2-4; D is perhaps TRBD1 (6 bases). V gave up 5 bases and J gave up 6 bases, with 17 bases separating them. Germline CDR1 is LNHDA and CDR2 is SQIVND (reference sequence). There are 15 residues in the CDR3. The CDR3 DNA reads TGTGCCAGTAGTCCCGGGACACCAACGGCAAACATTCAGTACTTC. As protein: CASSPGTPTANIQYF.

The chain is built from TRBV27 and TRBJ1-1; D ambiguous. V lost 5 bases and J 2 bases, leaving 15 bases between the germline ends. Germline V gene lookup returns CDR1 MNHEY and CDR2 SMNVEV (reference sequence). This CDR3 has 15 residues. The CDR3 region has the DNA TGTGCCAGCAGTAGACTCAGCGGAAGAAACACTGAAGCTTTCTTT. It codes for CASSRLSGRNTEAFF.

The rearrangement joins TRBV6-5 to TRBJ1-2; D is possibly TRBD1 (5 bases). Germline V gene sequence: CDR1 MNHEY, CDR2 SVGAGI. CDR3 length: 15 amino acids. Trimming removed 8 bases at V and 6 bases at J, with 22 bases between. CDR3 nucleotides: TGTGCCAGCTCGTCTGGGAGGGGCGCGGCGAATGGCTACACCTTC. Its translation is CASSSGRGAANGYTF.

A single count supports this clone. The chain is built from TRBV14 and TRBJ1-3; perhaps TRBD1 as D (5 bases). CDR3 length: 17 amino acids. Germline assignment: CDR1 SGHDN and CDR2 FVKESK. V dropped 2 bases and J dropped 1 base, with 15 bases sitting between them. The CDR3 reads CASSQRRGAQSGNTIYF. The CDR3 DNA follows: TGTGCCAGCAGCCAACGGAGGGGCGCACAGTCTGGAAACACCATATATTTT.

This clone was detected a few times. This rearrangement joins TRBV19 to TRBJ2-7; D possibly corresponds to TRBD1 (6 bases). The ends were cut back, 5 bases at V and 3 bases at J, with 11 bases in the middle. Germline V gene sequence: CDR1 LNHDA, CDR2 SQIVND (reference sequence). The length of the CDR3 is 13 residues. The CDR3 loop is CASSQQGNYEQYF. The CDR3 coding sequence is TGTGCCAGTAGTCAACAGGGTAACTACGAGCAGTACTTC. The full variable domain, rest sourced from reference TRBV19 and TRBJ2-7, is DGGITQSPKYLFRKEGQNVTLSCEQNLNHDAMYWYRQDPGQGLRLIYYSQIVNDFQKGDIAEGYSVSREKKESFPLTVTSAQKNPTAFYLCASSQQGNYEQYFGPGTRLTVT.

The chain has TRBV7-9 and TRBJ1-2, with D possibly TRBD1 on 5 matching bases. Germline V gene data show CDR1 as SEHNR and CDR2 as FQNEAQ (reference sequence). CDR3 length: 15 residues. Trimming stripped 2 bases from V and 4 bases from J, with 14 bases between. The CDR3, as DNA: TGTGCCAGCAGCTTAAGATCCAGGGCATTCTATGGCTACACCTTC. Translated: CASSLRSRAFYGYTF.

V and J are TRBV4-3 and TRBJ1-1, with no clear D. The V end was cut by 0 bases, the J end by 6 bases, with 17 bases between. The CDR3 is made up of 16 amino acids. The germline V gene has CDR1 LGHNA and CDR2 YSLEER. The CDR3 DNA follows: TGCGCCAGCAGCCAAGAACATGGCAGGCCGCACGCTGAAGCTTTCTTT. Translation: CASSQEHGRPHAEAFF.